The next 23 T cell receptor beta chains were all read from a single sample in a study of T cells in Graves' hyperthyroidism and ophthalmopathy. What was amplified from RNA transcripts were TCR beta CDR3 regions. RT-PCR in the first round (using the HTBI primer set) targeted the TCR CDR3. TCRdb redid the calling of the multiplex PCR reads with MiXCR, one entry per CDR3 protein. The sample includes about 600,000 distinct CDR3 sequences, 16% of them seen just once. The sample consisted of blood. These receptors were collected from a woman between 35 and 50 years old with Graves' ophthalmopathy.

This clonotype was seen repeatedly, ten times or more. J is TRBJ2-5 and V is TRBV18; D ambiguous. Germline V gives CDR1 KGHSH, CDR2 LQKENI. Trimming took 2 bases from V and 1 from J, leaving 8 bases between them. The CDR3 has 14 amino acids. CDR3 coding DNA: TGTGCCAGCTCACCAAAGGGCACCCAAGAGACCCAGTACTTC. Amino acid sequence: CASSPKGTQETQYF.

This clonotype appeared a few times. This chain joins TRBV27 and TRBJ2-3; D not resolved. CDR1 MNHEY and CDR2 SMNVEV come from the germline V gene (reference sequence). The V gene lost 1 base and the J gene lost 0 bases, with 5 bases spanning the gap. The CDR3 totals 14 residues. The DNA of the CDR3 is TGTGCCAGCAGTTTATATGACAGCACAGATACGCAGTATTTT. Amino acid sequence: CASSLYDSTDTQYF.

This clonotype has just a few counts. The chain links TRBV5-8 to TRBJ2-5; D is ambiguous. The CDR3 sequence is 13 residues long. Per germline, CDR1 SGHTS and CDR2 YDEGEE. V lost 7 bases and J 0 bases, leaving 10 bases between the germline ends. The CDR3, as DNA: TGTGCCAGCCTCGGACCGTACCAAGAGACCCAGTACTTC. This encodes CASLGPYQETQYF.

This clonotype was found many times. This sequence joins TRBV6-1 and TRBJ1-5; 7 nucleotides match TRBD1. V lost 4 bases and J lost 4; bases outside the gene matches: 4. The CDR3 loop spans 14 amino acids. CDR1 is MNHNS and CDR2 is SASEGT in the germline V gene. In DNA form, the CDR3 reads TGTGCCAGCAGTGGACAGGGTGAAAATCAGCCCCAGCATTTT. Translated: CASSGQGENQPQHF.

This clonotype was detected many times. This chain uses TRBV5-1 with TRBJ2-3; TRBD1 might be the D (5 bases). The germline V gene has CDR1 SGHRS and CDR2 YFSETQ. CDR3 length equals 14 residues. Between the trimmed V and J ends, which lost 5 bases and 3 bases, there was a span of 13 bases. CDR3 nucleotides: TGCGCCAGCAGACCGAACCAGGGAACAGATACGCAGTATTTT. Translating gives CASRPNQGTDTQYF.

Many counts were recorded for this clonotype. The rearrangement uses TRBV20-1 and TRBJ2-7; TRBD2 aligns across 8 bases. The length of the CDR3 is 14 residues. The germline CDR1 and CDR2 sequences are DFQATT and SNEGSKA (reference sequence). V lost 5 bases to trimming and J lost 4 bases; unmatched junction nucleotides: 10. The CDR3 nucleotides read TGCAGTGCTTTTGCCCCGGGACTAGGGTACGAGCAGTACTTC. Translation: CSAFAPGLGYEQYF.

There are a few counts of this clonotype. The CDR3 protein is CASRTGQGGQPQHF. The DNA for the CDR3 is TGTGCCAGCAGGACTGGACAGGGCGGTCAGCCCCAGCATTTT. V is TRBV28 and J is TRBJ1-5, with 8 positions matching TRBD1. CDR3 size: 14 residues. Germline CDR1 and CDR2: MDHEN and SYDVKM. V lost 6 bases to trimming and J lost 6 bases; unmatched junction nucleotides: 7.

The count of this clonotype is one. The chain recombines TRBV7-2 with TRBJ2-1, with TRBD2 identical over 9 bases. V lost 5 bases and J lost 10; bases outside the gene matches: 9. In germline, CDR1 is SGHTA, CDR2 FQGNSA. There are 14 residues in the CDR3. The CDR3 region is CASSPRTSDEEQFF. CDR3 in DNA: TGTGCCAGCAGCCCGCGGACTAGCGATGAGGAGCAGTTCTTC. Variable domain in full (rest from reference TRBV7-2 and TRBJ2-1): GAGVSQSPSNKVTEKGKDVELRCDPISGHTALYWYRQSLGQGLEFLIYFQGNSAPDKSGLPSDRFSAERTGGSVSTLTIQRTQQEDSAVYLCASSPRTSDEEQFFGPGTRLTVL.

Only a few counts were recorded for this clonotype. The gene calls are TRBV3-1 and TRBJ1-1; D not certain. Germline lookup yields CDR1 LGHDT and CDR2 YNNKEL (reference sequence). V was trimmed by 5 bases and J by 3 bases, leaving 16 bases between them. The length of the CDR3 is 15 residues. The CDR3 DNA reads TGTGCCAGCAGCTACCAAGCGGCGGGTTACACTGAAGCTTTCTTT. It specifies CASSYQAAGYTEAFF.

This clonotype appeared a few times. This chain links TRBV7-9 with TRBJ1-3, with a tentative D call TRBD1 (5 bases). The CDR3 loop spans 15 amino acids. The V gene lost 5 bases and the J gene lost 2 bases, with 13 bases spanning the gap. Germline-derived CDR1 and CDR2 are SEHNR and FQNEAQ (reference sequence). The DNA for the CDR3 is TGTGCCAGCAGCCCCATGACGGGGGCTGGAAACACCATATATTTT. Protein sequence: CASSPMTGAGNTIYF.

The sample holds many counts of this clonotype. The chain carries TRBV7-9 and TRBJ2-5; TRBD1 aligns across 9 bases. CDR3 length: 16 amino acids. Germline CDR1 SEHNR, CDR2 FQNEAQ (reference sequence). The V gene end was trimmed by 4 bases and the J gene end by 4 bases; junction bases not matched to a gene: 10. CDR3 protein: CASSSQGARWSETQYF. As DNA, the CDR3 is TGTGCCAGCAGCTCACAGGGGGCGCGGTGGTCAGAGACCCAGTACTTC.

This clonotype showed up many times. V usage is TRBV7-9 and J usage is TRBJ1-1; D call uncertain. The CDR3 covers 15 residues. Germline assignment: CDR1 SEHNR and CDR2 FQNEAQ (reference sequence). V gave up 3 bases and J gave up 2 bases, with 13 bases separating them. The CDR3 loop is CASSFPDNANTEAFF. The CDR3, as DNA: TGTGCCAGCAGCTTTCCCGACAACGCCAACACTGAAGCTTTCTTT. Combining the CDR3 with reference TRBV7-9 and TRBJ1-1 gives the whole variable domain DTGVSQNPRHKITKRGQNVTFRCDPISEHNRLYWYRQTLGQGPEFLTYFQNEAQLEKSRLLSDRFSAERPKGSFSTLEIQRTEQGDSAMYLCASSFPDNANTEAFFGQGTRLTVV.

This clonotype was picked up many times. The chain links TRBV28 to TRBJ2-7; TRBD2 aligns across 12 bases. V gave up 4 bases and J gave up 4 bases; unmatched junction bases: 5. The germline CDR1 and CDR2 sequences are MDHEN and SYDVKM. The CDR3 spans 15 residues. The CDR3 is CASSSRTSGKYEQYF. The CDR3, as DNA: TGTGCCAGCAGTTCTCGGACTAGCGGGAAGTACGAGCAGTACTTC.

The gene calls are TRBV5-1 and TRBJ1-4, with a possible D match to TRBD1 (5 bases). Germline CDR1 and CDR2: SGHRS and YFSETQ. The CDR3 is 14 amino acids. V was clipped by 5 bases and J by 4 bases, with 12 bases between them. Here the CDR3 DNA reads TGCGCCAGCAGACATGACAGACTTAATGAAAAACTGTTTTTT. Its protein product is CASRHDRLNEKLFF.

The genes are TRBV27 and TRBJ2-1; 12 positions agree with TRBD2. The CDR3 covers 13 residues. The V gene end was trimmed by 9 bases and the J gene end by 5 bases; junction bases not matched to a gene: 2. Germline CDR1 MNHEY, CDR2 SMNVEV (reference sequence). In nucleotides, the CDR3 is TGTGCCAGTCGGACTAGCGGGGACAATGAGCAGTTCTTC. This encodes CASRTSGDNEQFF.

This clonotype was observed many times. The J gene is TRBJ1-6, the V gene TRBV2; D might be TRBD1 (5 bases). The V and J ends lost 2 bases and 9 bases respectively, with 11 bases between them. This CDR3 is built from 14 residues. Germline CDR1 and CDR2: SNHLY and FYNNEI. CDR3 bases: TGTGCCAGCAGTGAACAGGGAATCGGTTCACCCCTCCACTTT. Residues: CASSEQGIGSPLHF.

This clonotype was seen only a few times. The J gene is TRBJ2-1, the V gene TRBV28, with D tentatively TRBD1 (6 bases). The CDR3 has 12 residues. Trimming removed 8 bases at V and 6 bases at J, with 11 bases between. Germline values: CDR1 MDHEN, CDR2 SYDVKM. CDR3 sequence (DNA): TGTGCCAGCCAGGGGATGGTCAATGAGCAGTTCTTC. It codes for CASQGMVNEQFF.

This clonotype was seen at least ten times. The chain joins TRBV11-2 to TRBJ2-3; 9 bases are shared with TRBD2. V gave up 3 bases and J gave up 3 bases; unmatched junction bases: 4. The CDR3 totals 15 residues. In germline, CDR1 is SGHAT, CDR2 FQNNGV. CDR3 coding DNA: TGTGCCAGCAGCTTTGGGCTAGCGGGGACAGATACGCAGTATTTT. It encodes CASSFGLAGTDTQYF.

J is TRBJ1-1 and V is TRBV6-1, with 7 bases that match TRBD1. The CDR3 extends over 14 amino acids. Germline trimming cut 5 bases from V and 5 bases from J; bases unmatched to any gene: 8. Germline lookup yields CDR1 MNHNS and CDR2 SASEGT. The CDR3 bases are TGTGCCAGCAGTCTCCTCAAACAGGGGACTGAAGCTTTCTTT. Protein sequence: CASSLLKQGTEAFF.

This CDR3 reads CASSKGQPSNQPQHF. The CDR3 DNA reads as TGTGCCAGTAGCAAGGGACAGCCTAGCAATCAGCCCCAGCATTTT. The rearrangement joins TRBV19 to TRBJ1-5, with 7 positions matching TRBD1. The CDR3 spans 15 residues. V lost 6 bases to trimming and J lost 0 bases; unmatched junction nucleotides: 5. CDR1 and CDR2 from the germline V gene are LNHDA and SQIVND (reference sequence).

The rearrangement links TRBV27 to TRBJ1-2, with D uncertain. CDR3 length: 15 amino acids. The V gene lost 5 bases and the J gene lost 4 bases, with 17 bases spanning the gap. The germline V gene encodes CDR1 MNHEY and CDR2 SMNVEV (reference sequence). The CDR3 nucleotides are TGTGCCAGCAGTCCCCTGCGGGAGGGTACCTATGGCTACACCTTC. Protein sequence: CASSPLREGTYGYTF.

A few counts support this clonotype. The J gene is TRBJ1-1, the V gene TRBV7-6; unclear D gene. V shed 5 bases and J shed 4 bases, with 11 bases lying between them. The CDR3 runs 13 residues. CDR1 SGHVS and CDR2 FNYEAQ come from the germline V gene. For the CDR3, the DNA is TGTGCCAGCAGCCCTTACGAGTCCACTGAAGCTTTCTTT. Protein product: CASSPYESTEAFF.

The rearrangement links TRBV10-1 to TRBJ1-4; possible D gene TRBD1, 6 bases. The V gene lost 4 bases and the J gene lost 8 bases, with 14 bases spanning the gap. Germline loops: CDR1 WNHNN, CDR2 SYGVQD (reference sequence). The CDR3 totals 14 residues. CDR3 nucleotides: TGCGCCAGCAGTGTTCGGGGGCAGGACGAAAAACTGTTTTTT. The encoded protein is CASSVRGQDEKLFF.